Below are 3 T cell receptor beta chains sequenced from a single sample in a study of early T cells in non-severe SARS-CoV-2 infection. TCRdb fed the 5' RACE reads into MiXCR, producing one record per CDR3 protein. The repertoire consists of 84,000 or so distinct CDR3 sequences, with 9.5% to 13% occurring once and the leading ten covering approximately 2.4%. The sample consisted of whole blood. Receptors originate from an adult who was a healthcare worker with PCR-confirmed SARS-CoV-2 infection or an uninfected control (not recorded which).

This clonotype has a count of ten or more. The rearrangement uses TRBV6-2 or TRBV6-3 and TRBJ2-1, with D unclear. The CDR3 contains 15 residues. Per the germline V gene, CDR1 is MNHEY and CDR2 is SVGEGT. V lost 5 bases to trimming and J lost 6 bases, with 17 bases between them. CDR3 sequence: CASSQRLDTLNEQFF. The CDR3 bases are TGTGCCAGCAGTCAGAGGCTAGATACCCTCAATGAGCAGTTCTTC.

This clonotype was counted many times. The J gene is TRBJ1-1, the V gene TRBV12-3 or TRBV12-4, with a weak D call TRBD1 (5 bases). This CDR3 spans 13 amino acids. V was trimmed by 1 base and J by 4 bases, leaving 7 bases between them. Written as DNA, the CDR3 is TGTGCCAGCAGTTTAGGAGGGGCCACTGAAGCTTTCTTT. Its translation: CASSLGGATEAFF.

The rearrangement joins TRBV9 to TRBJ2-1; 13 nucleotides agree with TRBD2. V lost 2 bases, J lost 8 bases, and 4 bases stayed unmatched. This CDR3 region has 15 residues. Germline loops: CDR1 SGDLS, CDR2 YYNGEE. The CDR3 DNA follows: TGTGCCAGCAGCGTTACTAGCGGGGGGGCGTATGAGCAGTTCTTC. Encoded protein: CASSVTSGGAYEQFF.